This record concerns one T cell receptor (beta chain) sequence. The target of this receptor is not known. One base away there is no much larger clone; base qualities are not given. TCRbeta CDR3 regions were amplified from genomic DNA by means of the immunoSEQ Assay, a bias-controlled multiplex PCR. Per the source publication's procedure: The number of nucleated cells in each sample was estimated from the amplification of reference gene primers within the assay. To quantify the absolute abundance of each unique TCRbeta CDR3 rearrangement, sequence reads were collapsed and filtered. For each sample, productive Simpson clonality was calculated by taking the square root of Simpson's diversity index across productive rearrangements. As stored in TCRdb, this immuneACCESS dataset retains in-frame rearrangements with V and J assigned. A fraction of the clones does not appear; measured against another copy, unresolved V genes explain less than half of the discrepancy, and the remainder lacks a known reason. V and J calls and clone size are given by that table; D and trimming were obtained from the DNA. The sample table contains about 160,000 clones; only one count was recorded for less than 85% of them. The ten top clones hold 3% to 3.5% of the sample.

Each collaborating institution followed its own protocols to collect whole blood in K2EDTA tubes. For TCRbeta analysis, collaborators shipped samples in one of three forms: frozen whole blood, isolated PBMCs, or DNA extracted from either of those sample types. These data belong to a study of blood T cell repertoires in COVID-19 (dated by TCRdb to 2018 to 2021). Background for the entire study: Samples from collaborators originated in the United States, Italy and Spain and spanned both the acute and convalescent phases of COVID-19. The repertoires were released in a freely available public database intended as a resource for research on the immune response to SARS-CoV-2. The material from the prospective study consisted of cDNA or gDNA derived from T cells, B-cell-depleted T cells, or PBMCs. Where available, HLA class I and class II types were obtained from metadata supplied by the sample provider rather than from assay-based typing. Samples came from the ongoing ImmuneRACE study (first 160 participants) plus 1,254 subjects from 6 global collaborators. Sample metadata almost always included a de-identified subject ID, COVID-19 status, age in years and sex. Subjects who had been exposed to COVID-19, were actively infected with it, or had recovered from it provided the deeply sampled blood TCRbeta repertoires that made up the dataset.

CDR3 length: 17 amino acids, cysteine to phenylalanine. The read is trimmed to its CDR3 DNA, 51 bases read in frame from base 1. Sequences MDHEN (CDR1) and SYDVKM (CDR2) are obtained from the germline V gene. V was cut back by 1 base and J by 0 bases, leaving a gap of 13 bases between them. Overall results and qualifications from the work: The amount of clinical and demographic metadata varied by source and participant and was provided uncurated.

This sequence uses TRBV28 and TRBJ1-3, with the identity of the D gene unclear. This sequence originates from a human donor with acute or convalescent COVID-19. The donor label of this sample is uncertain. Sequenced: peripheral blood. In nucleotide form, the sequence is TGTGCCAGCAGTTTATTGTGGGCTAGCCTCTCTGGAAACACCATATATTTT. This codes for CASSLLWASLSGNTIYF. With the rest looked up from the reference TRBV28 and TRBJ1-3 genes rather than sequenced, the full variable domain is DVKVTQSSRYLVKRTGEKVFLECVQDMDHENMFWYRQDPGLGLRLIYFSYDVKMKEKGDIPEGYSVSREKKERFSLILESASTNQTSMYLCASSLLWASLSGNTIYFGEGSWLTVV.